A single sample is the source of the 22 T cell receptor beta chains below, sequenced in a study of shared T cell receptors in the human thymus. Clones were sequenced by immunoSEQ multiplex PCR, and TCRdb holds only the in-frame ones, with some missing. Of 700,000 or so clones in the sample, 70% to 90% were seen once. These data were also filed under a second study, of human thymus T cells.

Source material: thymocytes. The receptors were gathered from a girl less than two years old with a congenital heart defect.

The chain links TRBV7-9 to TRBJ1-1, with D perhaps matching TRBD1 (5 bases). CDR1 is SEHNR, CDR2 FQNEAQ, per germline (reference sequence). Trimming took off 2 bases at V and 3 bases at J, with 25 bases between the two ends. This CDR3 spans 19 amino acids. The CDR3 loop is CASSLRPSREGGGDTEAFF. CDR3 nucleotides: TGTGCCAGCAGCTTACGGCCCTCCAGGGAGGGCGGAGGAGACACTGAAGCTTTCTTT.

This clone was recorded only once. The chain links TRBV9 to TRBJ2-1; weak D call: TRBD1 (6 bases). Trimming removed 1 base from V and 10 bases from J, with 6 bases in between. This CDR3 has 11 residues. The germline V gene has CDR1 SGDLS and CDR2 YYNGEE. The CDR3 is CASSVQGEQFF. In DNA form, the CDR3 reads TGTGCCAGCAGCGTACAGGGGGAGCAGTTCTTC.

The genes are TRBV9 and TRBJ2-6, with D possibly being TRBD1 (6 bases). The CDR3 has 19 amino acids. Germline CDR1 is SGDLS and CDR2 is YYNGEE. V dropped 1 base and J dropped 0 bases, with 17 bases sitting between them. As DNA, the CDR3 is TGTGCCAGCAGCGTAAAACAGGGTCCCCACAGCTCTGGGGCCAACGTCCTGACTTTC. This translates into CASSVKQGPHSSGANVLTF.

V gene TRBV28 combines with J gene TRBJ1-5; 8 nucleotides agree with TRBD1. CDR3 length equals 13 residues. V lost 7 bases, J lost 5 bases, and 4 bases stayed unmatched. CDR1 is MDHEN, CDR2 SYDVKM, per germline. The CDR3 bases are TGTGCCAGCATCCACAGGGGGGATCAGCCCCAGCATTTT. This translates into CASIHRGDQPQHF.

V and J are TRBV4-1 and TRBJ1-1, with D possibly TRBD1 on 5 matching bases. Germline CDR1 and CDR2: MGHRA and YSYEKL. V lost 2 bases to trimming and J lost 1 base, with 14 bases between them. This CDR3 is 16 amino acids long. CDR3 protein: CASSQLDSPQNTEAFF. CDR3 DNA: TGCGCCAGCAGCCAACTAGACAGCCCGCAGAACACTGAAGCTTTCTTT.

The chain has TRBV7-9 and TRBJ2-4; the match to TRBD1 covers 8 bases. Germline values: CDR1 SEHNR, CDR2 FQNEAQ (reference sequence). The CDR3 is 15 residues long. After removal of 4 bases from V and 2 bases from J, the junction contained 4 bases not matched to a gene. This CDR3 reads CASSSGTGSKNIQYF. CDR3 coding DNA: TGTGCCAGCAGCTCCGGGACAGGCTCCAAAAACATTCAGTACTTC.

The gene calls are TRBV9 and TRBJ1-2; D perhaps matches TRBD1 (6 bases). This CDR3 spans 15 amino acids. V gave up 0 bases and J gave up 4 bases, with 13 bases separating them. Germline V lookup: CDR1 SGDLS, CDR2 YYNGEE. The CDR3 DNA is TGTGCCAGCAGCGTAGAACAGGGTTGGGGCTATGGCTACACCTTC. Translating it yields CASSVEQGWGYGYTF.

The CDR3 bases are TGTGCCAGCAGCTTAAGGGGCCTCAATCAGCCCCAGCATTTT. This encodes CASSLRGLNQPQHF. The chain employs TRBV13 and TRBJ1-5; D is possibly TRBD1 (5 bases). The germline V gene has CDR1 PRHDT and CDR2 FYEKMQ (reference sequence). Trimming removed 2 bases at V and 3 bases at J, with 8 bases between. The CDR3 extends over 14 amino acids. The entire variable domain, with the rest obtained from reference TRBV13 and TRBJ1-5, is as follows: AAGVIQSPRHLIKEKRETATLKCYPIPRHDTVYWYQQGPGQDPQFLISFYEKMQSDKGSIPDRFSAQQFSDYHSELNMSSLELGDSALYFCASSLRGLNQPQHFGDGTRLSIL.

This clone was seen just once. The chain has TRBV15 and TRBJ2-2, with D possibly being TRBD2 (5 bases). This CDR3 region has 15 residues. Trimming stripped 3 bases from V and 4 bases from J, with 12 bases between. Germline V gene sequence: CDR1 LNHNV, CDR2 YYDKDF (reference sequence). The CDR3 DNA is TGTGCCACCAGCAGCCCCCTAGCCCCCACCGGGGAGCTGTTTTTT. Amino acid sequence: CATSSPLAPTGELFF.

The genes are TRBV27 and TRBJ2-5, with 8 bases aligning to TRBD1. After removal of 5 bases from V and 4 bases from J, the junction contained 15 bases not matched to a gene. Germline-derived CDR1 and CDR2 are MNHEY and SMNVEV (reference sequence). This CDR3 spans 17 amino acids. The DNA of the CDR3 is TGTGCCAGCAGTCCCTCCGAACAGGGGGTCATAGTAGAGACCCAGTACTTC. Residues: CASSPSEQGVIVETQYF.

This chain joins TRBV5-1 and TRBJ2-1; 7 bases line up with TRBD2. V shed 3 bases, J shed 3 bases, and the junction held 9 bases outside the gene matches. The CDR3 sequence is 16 residues long. Germline lookup yields CDR1 SGHRS and CDR2 YFSETQ. CDR3 protein: CASSSSGEDDYNEQFF. CDR3 DNA sequence: TGCGCCAGCAGCTCGAGCGGGGAAGATGACTACAATGAGCAGTTCTTC.

The rearrangement joins TRBV6-5 to TRBJ1-3; possibly TRBD1 for D (5 bases). Germline loops: CDR1 MNHEY, CDR2 SVGAGI. The CDR3 has 14 amino acids. V was shortened by 7 bases and J by 4 bases, with 14 bases between the two germline ends. The CDR3 here is CASTDGGNGNTIYF. In nucleotides, the CDR3 is TGTGCCAGCACCGACGGGGGGAACGGAAACACCATATATTTT.

J is TRBJ1-2 and V is TRBV5-6; D gene ambiguous. The V and J ends lost 0 bases and 0 bases respectively, with 12 bases between them. The CDR3 sequence is 16 residues long. Germline values: CDR1 SGHDT, CDR2 YYEEEE. The CDR3 DNA is TGTGCCAGCAGCTTGGATGCGGCAGAATCTAACTATGGCTACACCTTC. It specifies CASSLDAAESNYGYTF. Filled out from reference TRBV5-6 and TRBJ1-2, the complete variable domain reads DAGVTQSPTHLIKTRGQQVTLRCSPKSGHDTVSWYQQALGQGPQFIFQYYEEEERQRGNFPDRFSGHQFPNYSSELNVNALLLGDSALYLCASSLDAAESNYGYTFGSGTRLTVV.

This clone was observed once. The chain combines TRBV9 with TRBJ2-7; D gene uncertain. Germline CDR1 is SGDLS and CDR2 is YYNGEE. The CDR3 has 13 amino acids. The germline V and J ends were trimmed by 0 bases and 0 bases, with 4 bases remaining between them. CDR3 sequence reads: CASSVASSYEQYF. CDR3 bases: TGTGCCAGCAGCGTAGCCAGCTCCTACGAGCAGTACTTC.

This chain connects TRBV6-5 to TRBJ1-6, with D unresolved. Germline V lookup: CDR1 MNHEY, CDR2 SVGAGI. V shed 1 base and J shed 7 bases, with 14 bases lying between them. The CDR3 contains 16 residues. CDR3 in amino acids: CASSYYGSRRNSPLHF. In DNA, the CDR3 is TGTGCCAGCAGTTACTATGGATCTCGGCGGAATTCACCCCTCCACTTT.

This chain uses TRBV6-5 with TRBJ2-3; D not certain. Germline CDR1 is MNHEY and CDR2 is SVGAGI. The CDR3 covers 15 residues. Between the trimmed V and J ends, which lost 6 bases and 0 bases, there was a span of 13 bases. The CDR3 sequence: CASSPTMTSTDTQYF. The CDR3 DNA is TGTGCCAGCAGCCCCACTATGACTAGCACAGATACGCAGTATTTT.

The V call is TRBV30, the J call TRBJ2-1; weak D call: TRBD2 (5 bases). Germline CDR1 reads GTSNPN; CDR2 reads SVGIG (reference sequence). V gave up 5 bases and J gave up 10 bases, with 9 bases separating them. The CDR3 is 10 residues long. CDR3 sequence (DNA): TGTGCCTGGGGCCGAGGGGAGCAGTTCTTC. Translation: CAWGRGEQFF.

The chain links TRBV7-8 to TRBJ2-1, with D possibly TRBD1 on 5 matching bases. The germline V and J ends were trimmed by 4 bases and 10 bases, with 26 bases remaining between them. This CDR3 has 17 amino acids. The germline gives CDR1 SGHVS, CDR2 FQNEAQ. CDR3 loop: CASSSSVEDRDTGEQFF. The CDR3 DNA reads as TGTGCCAGCAGCTCCTCCGTGGAAGACAGAGATACTGGGGAGCAGTTCTTC.

The genes are TRBV2 and TRBJ1-3; 8 bases fit TRBD1. There are 16 residues in the CDR3. Germline V gene data show CDR1 as SNHLY and CDR2 as FYNNEI. V lost 0 bases and J lost 2; bases outside the gene matches: 3. The DNA of the CDR3 is TGTGCCAGCAGTGAAGCGGACAGGGAGGCTGGAAACACCATATATTTT. It codes for CASSEADREAGNTIYF.

This rearrangement joins TRBV5-5 to TRBJ1-1; 7 bases fit TRBD1. This CDR3 region has 14 residues. V dropped 2 bases and J dropped 7; count of bases not matched to a gene: 8. Germline loops: CDR1 SGHKS, CDR2 YYEKEE (reference sequence). The chain's CDR3 is CASSLWGQSDEAFF. CDR3 bases: TGTGCCAGCAGCTTATGGGGACAGTCGGATGAAGCTTTCTTT. The full variable domain, rest sourced from reference TRBV5-5 and TRBJ1-1, is DAGVTQSPTHLIKTRGQQVTLRCSPISGHKSVSWYQQVLGQGPQFIFQYYEKEERGRGNFPDRFSARQFPNYSSELNVNALLLGDSALYLCASSLWGQSDEAFFGQGTRLTVV.

This clone was found a few times. The chain carries TRBV6-6 and TRBJ2-1, with 9 positions matching TRBD2. The CDR3 contains 15 residues. The V gene's germline CDR1 is MNHNY and CDR2 SVGAGI (reference sequence). The trim removed 5 bases at V and 6 bases at J, leaving 8 bases unmatched. CDR3 protein: CASSKRGARINEQFF. CDR3 nucleotide sequence: TGTGCCAGCAGTAAGCGGGGGGCGAGGATCAATGAGCAGTTCTTC.

The gene calls are TRBV6-1 and TRBJ2-7, with a weak D call TRBD1 (6 bases). V shed 5 bases and J shed 3 bases, with 14 bases lying between them. The CDR3 consists of 14 residues. Germline values: CDR1 MNHNS, CDR2 SASEGT. This CDR3 is CASSTTGLDYEQYF. DNA for the CDR3: TGTGCCAGCAGTACTACAGGGCTGGACTACGAGCAGTACTTC.